This T cell receptor (beta chain) was sequenced for a study of blood T cell repertoires in COVID-19. Study background: Samples taken during acute and convalescent COVID-19 were collected in the United States, Italy and Spain. Sources were T cells, B-cell-depleted T cells, or PBMCs; the material itself was cDNA or gDNA.

Measured with immunoSEQ multiplex PCR; TCRdb has only the in-frame clones, and not every one. The sample has around 130,000 clones; 80% to 85% are singletons. CDR3 size: 15 residues. J was trimmed by 0 bases and V by 6 bases; bases with no gene match: 5. Germline V gene sequence: CDR1 SNHLY, CDR2 FYNNEI. The receptor was derived from a human donor in a cohort sampled during active COVID-19. Sequencing used peripheral blood. The chain links TRBV2 to TRBJ1-5, with TRBD1 matching over 7 bases. This CDR3 is CASSATGDSNQPQHF. DNA of the CDR3: TGTGCCAGCAGCGCTACAGGGGATAGCAATCAGCCCCAGCATTTT.